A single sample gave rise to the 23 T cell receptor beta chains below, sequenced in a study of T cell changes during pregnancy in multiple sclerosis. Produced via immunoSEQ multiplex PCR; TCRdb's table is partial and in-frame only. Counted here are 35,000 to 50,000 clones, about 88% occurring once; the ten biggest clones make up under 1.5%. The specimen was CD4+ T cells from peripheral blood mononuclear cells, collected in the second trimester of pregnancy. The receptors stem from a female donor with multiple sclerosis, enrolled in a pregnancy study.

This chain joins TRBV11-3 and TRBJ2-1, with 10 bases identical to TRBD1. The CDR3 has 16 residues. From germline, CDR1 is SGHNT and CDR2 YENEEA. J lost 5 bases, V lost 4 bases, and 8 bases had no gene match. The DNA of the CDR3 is TGTGCCAGCAGCTCGACCGGGACAGGGGCCAACAATGAGCAGTTCTTC. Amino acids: CASSSTGTGANNEQFF.

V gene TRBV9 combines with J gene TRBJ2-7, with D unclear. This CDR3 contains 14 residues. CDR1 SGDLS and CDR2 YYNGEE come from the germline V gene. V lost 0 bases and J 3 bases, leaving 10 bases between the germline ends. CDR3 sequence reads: CASSVGYRVYEQYF. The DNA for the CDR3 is TGTGCCAGCAGCGTAGGTTACCGCGTCTACGAGCAGTACTTC.

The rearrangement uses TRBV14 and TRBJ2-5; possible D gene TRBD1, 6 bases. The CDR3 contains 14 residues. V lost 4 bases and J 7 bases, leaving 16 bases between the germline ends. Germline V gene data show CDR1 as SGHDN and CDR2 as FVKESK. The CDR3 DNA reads TGTGCCAGCAGCCCCGGGACAAGGCTAAGGACCCAGTACTTC. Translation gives CASSPGTRLRTQYF.

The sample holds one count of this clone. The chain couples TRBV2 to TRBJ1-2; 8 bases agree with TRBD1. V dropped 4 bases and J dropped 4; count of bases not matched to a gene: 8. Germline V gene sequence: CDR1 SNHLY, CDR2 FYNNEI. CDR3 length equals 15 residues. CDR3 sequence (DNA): TGTGCCAGCAGTGGATCCGGGACAGGTCCCTATGGCTACACCTTC. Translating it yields CASSGSGTGPYGYTF.

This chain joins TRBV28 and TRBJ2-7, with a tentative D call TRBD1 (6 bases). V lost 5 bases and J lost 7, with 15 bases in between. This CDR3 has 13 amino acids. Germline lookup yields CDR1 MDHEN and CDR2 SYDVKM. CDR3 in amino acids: CASSRWGRWEQYF. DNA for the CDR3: TGTGCCAGCAGTCGCTGGGGGCGGTGGGAGCAGTACTTC.

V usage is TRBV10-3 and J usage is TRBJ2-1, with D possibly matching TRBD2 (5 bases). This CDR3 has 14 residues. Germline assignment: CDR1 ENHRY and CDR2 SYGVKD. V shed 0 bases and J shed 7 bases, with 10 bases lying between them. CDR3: CAISESTTRNEQFF. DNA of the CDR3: TGTGCCATCAGTGAGTCTACTACTAGGAATGAGCAGTTCTTC.

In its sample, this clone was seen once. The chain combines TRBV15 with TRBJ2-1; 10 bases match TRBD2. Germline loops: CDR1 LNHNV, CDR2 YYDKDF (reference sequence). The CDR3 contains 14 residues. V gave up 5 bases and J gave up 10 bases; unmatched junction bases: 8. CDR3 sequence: CATSRTSGTREQFF. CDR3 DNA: TGTGCCACCAGCCGTACTAGCGGGACAAGGGAGCAGTTCTTC.

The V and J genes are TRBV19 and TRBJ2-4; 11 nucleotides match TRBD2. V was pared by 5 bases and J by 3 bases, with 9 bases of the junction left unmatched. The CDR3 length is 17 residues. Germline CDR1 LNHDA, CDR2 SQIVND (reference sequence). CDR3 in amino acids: CASSSRLAGGHKNIQYF. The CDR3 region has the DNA TGTGCCAGTAGTTCTCGTTTAGCGGGAGGGCACAAAAACATTCAGTACTTC.

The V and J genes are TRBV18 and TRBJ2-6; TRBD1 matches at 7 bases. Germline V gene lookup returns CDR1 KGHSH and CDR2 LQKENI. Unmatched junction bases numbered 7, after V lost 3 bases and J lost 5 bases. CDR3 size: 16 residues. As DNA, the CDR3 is TGTGCCAGCTCACCCAGACAGGGTGAGCGGGCCAACGTCCTGACTTTC. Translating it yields CASSPRQGERANVLTF.

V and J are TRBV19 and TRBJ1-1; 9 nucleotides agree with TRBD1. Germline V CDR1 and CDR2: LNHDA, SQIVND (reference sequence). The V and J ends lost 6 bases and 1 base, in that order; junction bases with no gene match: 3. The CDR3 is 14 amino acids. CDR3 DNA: TGTGCCAGTAGATGGACAGGGGCGAACACTGAAGCTTTCTTT. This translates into CASRWTGANTEAFF.

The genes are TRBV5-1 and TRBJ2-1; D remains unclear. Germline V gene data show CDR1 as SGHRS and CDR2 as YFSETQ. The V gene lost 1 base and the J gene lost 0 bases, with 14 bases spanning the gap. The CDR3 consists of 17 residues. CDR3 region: CASSLFVGAASYNEQFF. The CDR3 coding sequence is TGCGCCAGCAGCTTGTTTGTTGGAGCTGCCTCCTACAATGAGCAGTTCTTC. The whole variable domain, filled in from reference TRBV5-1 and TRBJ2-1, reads KAGVTQTPRYLIKTRGQQVTLSCSPISGHRSVSWYQQTPGQGLQFLFEYFSETQRNKGNFPGRFSGRQFSNSRSEMNVSTLELGDSALYLCASSLFVGAASYNEQFFGPGTRLTVL.

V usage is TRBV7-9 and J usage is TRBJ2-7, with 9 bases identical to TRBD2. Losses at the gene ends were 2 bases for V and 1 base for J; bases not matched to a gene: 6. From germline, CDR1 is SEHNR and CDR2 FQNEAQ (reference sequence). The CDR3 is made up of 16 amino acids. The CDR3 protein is CASSLSETSGSYEQYF. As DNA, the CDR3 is TGTGCCAGCAGCTTAAGTGAGACTAGCGGATCCTACGAGCAGTACTTC. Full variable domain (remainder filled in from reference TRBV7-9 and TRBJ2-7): DTGVSQNPRHKITKRGQNVTFRCDPISEHNRLYWYRQTLGQGPEFLTYFQNEAQLEKSRLLSDRFSAERPKGSFSTLEIQRTEQGDSAMYLCASSLSETSGSYEQYFGPGTRLTVT.

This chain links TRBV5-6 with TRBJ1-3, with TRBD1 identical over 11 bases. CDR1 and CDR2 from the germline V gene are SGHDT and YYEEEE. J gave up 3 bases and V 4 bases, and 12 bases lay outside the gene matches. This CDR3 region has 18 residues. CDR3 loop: CASSPPYRTGGFGNTIYF. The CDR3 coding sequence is TGTGCCAGCAGCCCTCCCTATCGGACAGGGGGCTTTGGAAACACCATATATTTT.

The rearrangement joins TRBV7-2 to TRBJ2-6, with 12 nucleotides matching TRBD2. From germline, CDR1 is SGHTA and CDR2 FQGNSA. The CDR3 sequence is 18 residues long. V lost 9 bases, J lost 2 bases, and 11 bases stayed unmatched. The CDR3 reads CASQAYGLAGTGANVLTF. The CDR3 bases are TGTGCCAGTCAAGCCTACGGACTAGCGGGAACTGGGGCCAACGTCCTGACTTTC.

In DNA, the CDR3 is TGTGCCACAAGTATAATCGGACAGGGCTCCTACGAGCAGTACTTC. The encoded protein is CATSIIGQGSYEQYF. The chain joins TRBV15 to TRBJ2-7; TRBD1 agrees at 8 bases. Germline-derived CDR1 and CDR2 are LNHNV and YYDKDF (reference sequence). Trimming at V came to 9 bases and at J to 0 bases, leaving 10 bases not matched to a gene. This CDR3 is 15 amino acids long.

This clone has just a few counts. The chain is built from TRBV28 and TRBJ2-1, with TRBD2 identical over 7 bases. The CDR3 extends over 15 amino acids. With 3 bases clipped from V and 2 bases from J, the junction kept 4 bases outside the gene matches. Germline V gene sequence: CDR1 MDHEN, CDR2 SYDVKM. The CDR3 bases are TGTGCCAGCAGTTTGGCGGGAGATCCCTACAATGAGCAGTTCTTC. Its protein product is CASSLAGDPYNEQFF.

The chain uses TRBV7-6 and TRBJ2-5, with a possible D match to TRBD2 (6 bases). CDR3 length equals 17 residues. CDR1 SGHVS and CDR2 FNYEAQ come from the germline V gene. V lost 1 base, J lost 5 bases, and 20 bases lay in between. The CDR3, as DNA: TGTGCCAGCAGCTTAGGAAGTGGAAAGGAGGGCCTGGAGACCCAGTACTTC. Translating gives CASSLGSGKEGLETQYF.

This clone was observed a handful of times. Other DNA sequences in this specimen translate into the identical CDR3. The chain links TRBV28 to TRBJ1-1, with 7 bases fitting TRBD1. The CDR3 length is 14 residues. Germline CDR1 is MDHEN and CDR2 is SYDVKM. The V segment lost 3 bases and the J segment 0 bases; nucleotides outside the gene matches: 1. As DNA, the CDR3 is TGTGCCAGCAGTTTCGGACAGGTGAACACTGAAGCTTTCTTT. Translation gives CASSFGQVNTEAFF.

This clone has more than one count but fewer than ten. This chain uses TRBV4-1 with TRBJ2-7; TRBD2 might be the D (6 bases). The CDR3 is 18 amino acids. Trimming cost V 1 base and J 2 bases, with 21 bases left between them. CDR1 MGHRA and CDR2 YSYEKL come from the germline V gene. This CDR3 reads CASSQVRLAVTSPYEQYF. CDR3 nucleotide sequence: TGCGCCAGCAGCCAAGTCCGATTAGCGGTTACGAGTCCCTACGAGCAGTACTTC.

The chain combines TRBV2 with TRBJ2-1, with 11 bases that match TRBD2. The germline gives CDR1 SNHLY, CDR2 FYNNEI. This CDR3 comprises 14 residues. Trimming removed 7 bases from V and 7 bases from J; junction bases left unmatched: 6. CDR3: CASKASGGSNEQFF. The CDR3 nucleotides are TGTGCCAGCAAGGCTAGCGGGGGGAGTAATGAGCAGTTCTTC.

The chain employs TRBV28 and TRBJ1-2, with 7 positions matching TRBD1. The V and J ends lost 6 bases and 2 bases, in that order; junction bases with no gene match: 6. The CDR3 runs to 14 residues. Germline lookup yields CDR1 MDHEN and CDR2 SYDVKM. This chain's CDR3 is CASSEGAENYGYTF. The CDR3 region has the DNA TGTGCCAGCAGCGAGGGGGCGGAGAACTATGGCTACACCTTC.

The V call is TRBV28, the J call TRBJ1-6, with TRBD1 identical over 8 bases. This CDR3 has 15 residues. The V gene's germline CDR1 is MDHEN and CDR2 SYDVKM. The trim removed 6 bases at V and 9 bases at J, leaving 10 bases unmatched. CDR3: CASSPATGGISPLHF. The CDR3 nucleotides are TGTGCCAGCAGCCCTGCAACAGGGGGTATTTCACCCCTCCACTTT.

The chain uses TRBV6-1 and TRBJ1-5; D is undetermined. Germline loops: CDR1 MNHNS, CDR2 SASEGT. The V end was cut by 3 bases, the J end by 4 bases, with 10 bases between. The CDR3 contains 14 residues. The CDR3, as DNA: TGTGCCAGCAGTGAGCCCACGGTTAATCAGCCCCAGCATTTT. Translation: CASSEPTVNQPQHF.